Included here is one T cell receptor (beta chain) sequence, with context. The CDR3 spans 13 residues. Per the germline V gene, CDR1 is SGHVS and CDR2 is FQNEAQ. V lost 2 bases and J 3 bases, leaving 8 bases between the germline ends. The data are from a study of blood T cell repertoires in COVID-19. Overall study context: Sites across the United States, Italy and Spain contributed samples from acute and convalescent COVID-19. Sample material is recorded as cDNA or gDNA derived from T cells, B-cell-depleted T cells, or PBMCs.

In the original analysis: Amplification of reference gene primers was used by the study to estimate nucleated cell counts. The method was immunoSEQ multiplex PCR; TCRdb's version includes in-frame clones alone and lacks a portion of them. V and J calls and clone size are given by that table; D and trimming were obtained from the DNA. Among fewer than 90,000 clones listed, roughly 90% were seen once. The V and J genes are TRBV7-8 and TRBJ2-7; D is unresolved. The sample taken for sequencing was peripheral blood. The clonotype comes from a man at least 80 years old in a cohort sampled during active COVID-19. CDR3 bases: TGTGCCAGCAGCTTAAACAGCTACTACGAGCAGTACGTC. Protein: CASSLNSYYEQYV.